This T cell receptor (beta chain) was recovered during a study of blood T cell repertoires in COVID-19. Study-level background: Samples of COVID-19 (acute and convalescent) were obtained from the United States, Italy and Spain. In each case, the material was cDNA or gDNA derived from T cells, B-cell-depleted T cells, or PBMCs.

Study processing details: From reference gene primer amplification, estimates of nucleated cell counts were derived. Clones were sequenced by immunoSEQ multiplex PCR, and TCRdb holds only the in-frame ones, with some missing. D and trimming come from the DNA, and the V and J calls and clone size come from that table. Among about 670,000 clones listed, 75% to 90% were seen once. Trimming stripped 3 bases from V and 4 bases from J, with 12 bases between. Germline assignment: CDR1 KGHSH and CDR2 LQKENI. This CDR3 comprises 14 residues. The specimen sequenced was peripheral blood. The rearrangement links TRBV18 to TRBJ1-2; a possible D gene is TRBD1 (5 bases). The TCR sequence derives from a woman aged 18-35 years with acute or convalescent COVID-19. CDR3 bases: TGTGCCAGCTCACCCGACAGCCAATCCTATGGCTACACCTTC. Translation: CASSPDSQSYGYTF. Looking up the rest from reference TRBV18 and TRBJ1-2 gives the full variable domain: NAGVMQNPRHLVRRRGQEARLRCSPMKGHSHVYWYRQLPEEGLKFMVYLQKENIIDESGMPKERFSAEFPKEGPSILRIQQVVRGDSAAYFCASSPDSQSYGYTFGSGTRLTVV.